A single T cell receptor (beta chain) is shown here with its context. This sample is drawn from a study of lymphopenia after photon versus proton radiotherapy. Libraries were prepared by immunoSEQ multiplex PCR; TCRdb keeps only in-frame clonotypes and omits some of them. The repertoire includes around 160,000 clones, roughly nine tenths of them detected once, and about 4.3% sits in the top ten. The germline V gene encodes CDR1 MDHEN and CDR2 SYDVKM. The CDR3 is 15 residues long. Between the trimmed V and J ends, which lost 6 bases and 4 bases, there was a span of 18 bases. Source: peripheral blood, taken from a patient treated with photon-based radiotherapy. The chain combines TRBV28 with TRBJ1-2; tentatively, D is TRBD1 (6 bases). This receptor was identified in a man aged 50 or older with gastric cancer. The CDR3 nucleotides are TGTGCCAGCAGCATTACCAGGGGCGGGAGCTATGGCTACACCTTC. Amino acids: CASSITRGGSYGYTF.